This T cell receptor beta chain came from a study of T cell responses to AZD1222 COVID-19 vaccine. Sequenced by immunoSEQ multiplex PCR; TCRdb stores in-frame clones only, minus some. The table includes approximately 96,000 clones, around 90% detected once. On this clone: Its target is unknown.

The CDR3 consists of 14 residues. J was trimmed by 1 base and V by 3 bases; bases with no gene match: 3. CDR1 and CDR2 (germline): SGHRS, YFSETQ. Study-wide results and limits: The repertoires were collected only after the peak T cell response. Among spike-specific TCRs, nearly half reportedly target unmutated variant regions.

The chain carries TRBV5-1 and TRBJ2-7; 8 bases map to TRBD2. The sample consisted of peripheral blood, taken 28 days after the second AZD1222 dose. The TCR comes from an adult who received the AZD1222 COVID-19 vaccine. The CDR3 loop is CASSSGLVSYEQYF. In DNA, the CDR3 is TGCGCCAGCAGCTCGGGACTAGTTTCCTACGAGCAGTACTTC.